The 18 T cell receptor beta chains below all came from one sample that was sequenced in a study of ipilimumab plus nivolumab after autologous stem cell transplantation. Profiling relied on immunoSEQ multiplex PCR, and the TCRdb table lists in-frame clones only, not all of them. The data hold some 14,000 clones, with 65% to 85% observed a single time. Here the sequenced sample was PBMCs, taken in a trial of ipilimumab plus nivolumab as post-transplant consolidation. Source of these receptors: a male donor with primary mediastinal lymphoma.

The chain couples TRBV6-1 to TRBJ1-2; D not resolved. The CDR3 totals 15 residues. Per germline, CDR1 MNHNS and CDR2 SASEGT. The V end lost 2 bases, the J end lost 5 bases, and 15 bases lay between the germline ends. CDR3 protein: CASSEIAQYSYGYTF. The CDR3 DNA follows: TGTGCCAGCAGTGAAATAGCACAGTACTCTTATGGCTACACCTTC.

The gene calls are TRBV6-4 and TRBJ2-2; D call uncertain. Germline values: CDR1 MRHNA, CDR2 SNTAGT. The V and J ends lost 4 bases and 3 bases respectively, with 18 bases between them. The CDR3 length is 17 residues. This CDR3 is CASSAPTRVFYTGELFF. The CDR3 DNA reads as TGTGCCAGCAGTGCCCCTACTCGAGTGTTTTACACCGGGGAGCTGTTTTTT.

In nucleotides, the CDR3 is TGTGCCAGCAGCCAATCCCGGGACAGGGGGCAGAATGAAAAACTGTTTTTT. Its translation: CASSQSRDRGQNEKLFF. The genes are TRBV16 and TRBJ1-4, with 12 positions matching TRBD1. The CDR3 has 17 amino acids. Trimming took 0 bases from V and 5 from J; bases not matched to a gene: 4. Germline V gives CDR1 KGHSY, CDR2 FQNENV.

There are a few counts of this clone. The chain recombines TRBV5-6 with TRBJ1-4; no clear D. Deletions cut 4 bases from V and 4 bases from J, with 23 bases between. The CDR3 covers 18 residues. Germline CDR1 reads SGHDT; CDR2 reads YYEEEE. CDR3 DNA: TGTGCCAGCAGCCCGGGTGTGGGTTCTGGAGCGGTTAATGAAAAACTGTTTTTT. Amino acids: CASSPGVGSGAVNEKLFF.

The gene calls are TRBV5-8 and TRBJ1-5; no clear D. The germline gives CDR1 SGHTS, CDR2 YDEGEE. The germline V and J ends were trimmed by 0 bases and 7 bases, with 14 bases remaining between them. This CDR3 is 15 amino acids long. CDR3 sequence: CASSLVGRGLQPQHF. In nucleotides, the CDR3 is TGTGCCAGCAGCTTGGTTGGTCGAGGGTTGCAGCCCCAGCATTTT.

This chain uses TRBV7-8 with TRBJ2-5; TRBD1 agrees at 8 bases. The CDR3 is 16 residues long. Germline V gene data show CDR1 as SGHVS and CDR2 as FQNEAQ. V was clipped by 5 bases and J by 4 bases; unmatched bases: 12. CDR3 in amino acids: CASSALPTGGGETQYF. The CDR3 DNA follows: TGTGCCAGCAGCGCTCTCCCCACAGGGGGAGGAGAGACCCAGTACTTC.

This clone was recorded a few times. The V gene is TRBV7-8, the J gene TRBJ2-5; 7 bases line up with TRBD2. CDR3 length: 15 residues. Germline assignment: CDR1 SGHVS and CDR2 FQNEAQ. The junction had 10 bases not matched to a gene; V was cut back by 7 bases and J by 2 bases. In DNA, the CDR3 is TGTGCCAGCACCATTTGGGGGGGGGAGCAAGAGACCCAGTACTTC. Protein: CASTIWGGEQETQYF.

V usage is TRBV28 and J usage is TRBJ2-7, with TRBD2 matching 9 bases. Germline V gene lookup returns CDR1 MDHEN and CDR2 SYDVKM. There are 15 residues in the CDR3. The V gene end was trimmed by 2 bases and the J gene end by 2 bases; junction bases not matched to a gene: 4. The CDR3 protein is CASSLRASGAYEQYF. The CDR3 bases are TGTGCCAGCAGTTTACGGGCTAGCGGGGCCTACGAGCAGTACTTC.

The chain links TRBV6-1 to TRBJ2-6, with D possibly TRBD1 on 6 matching bases. This CDR3 region has 14 residues. Germline assignment: CDR1 MNHNS and CDR2 SASEGT. V was shortened by 7 bases and J by 4 bases, with 11 bases between the two germline ends. The CDR3 reads CASITGSGANVLTF. The DNA for the CDR3 is TGTGCCAGCATAACAGGGTCCGGGGCCAACGTCCTGACTTTC.

The rearrangement links TRBV5-1 to TRBJ2-3, with 10 nucleotides matching TRBD2. V lost 0 bases to trimming and J lost 5 bases; unmatched junction nucleotides: 6. CDR1 SGHRS and CDR2 YFSETQ come from the germline V gene. The CDR3 extends over 16 amino acids. CDR3 sequence: CASSLDSGRAGDTQYF. CDR3 sequence (DNA): TGCGCCAGCAGCTTGGACAGCGGGAGGGCCGGAGATACGCAGTATTTT.

In this sample, this clone turned up once. The V call is TRBV5-1, the J call TRBJ1-3, with D possibly TRBD1 on 6 matching bases. Germline-derived CDR1 and CDR2 are SGHRS and YFSETQ. V lost 4 bases, J lost 0 bases, and 17 bases lay in between. The length of the CDR3 is 17 residues. CDR3 nucleotides: TGCGCCAGCAGCCAGGGGCCGGACGGACGCTCTGGAAACACCATATATTTT. Translated, it gives CASSQGPDGRSGNTIYF.

This clone was detected once. The rearrangement links TRBV28 to TRBJ1-2, with unresolved D. The CDR3 runs 13 residues. Germline V lookup: CDR1 MDHEN, CDR2 SYDVKM. V shed 6 bases and J shed 7 bases, with 15 bases lying between them. In DNA, the CDR3 is TGTGCCAGCAGCCCCGGGTTCACTCCTGGCTACACCTTC. This gives the protein CASSPGFTPGYTF.

This clone was observed once. The chain employs TRBV5-5 and TRBJ2-2; 8 bases match TRBD1. CDR1 is SGHKS and CDR2 is YYEKEE in the germline V gene (reference sequence). The CDR3 consists of 15 residues. V shed 7 bases and J 3 bases; nucleotides not matched to a gene: 8. CDR3 loop: CASHPGQEYTGELFF. The CDR3 bases are TGTGCCAGCCACCCGGGACAGGAGTACACCGGGGAGCTGTTTTTT.

V is TRBV20-1 and J is TRBJ2-7; possibly TRBD2 for D (5 bases). The germline V and J ends were trimmed by 5 bases and 3 bases, with 8 bases remaining between them. Germline V lookup: CDR1 DFQATT, CDR2 SNEGSKA (reference sequence). This CDR3 region has 11 residues. CDR3 coding DNA: TGCAGTGCTCTCGACTACTACGAGCAGTACTTC. It translates to CSALDYYEQYF.

The genes are TRBV4-1 and TRBJ2-7; weak D call: TRBD2 (6 bases). V dropped 2 bases and J dropped 7 bases, with 12 bases sitting between them. From germline, CDR1 is MGHRA and CDR2 YSYEKL. The CDR3 extends over 13 amino acids. DNA of the CDR3: TGCGCCAGCAGCCAAACCAGACTAGAAGAGCAGTACTTC. Encoded protein: CASSQTRLEEQYF.

This chain uses TRBV6-5 with TRBJ2-4; no reliable D call. CDR1 MNHEY and CDR2 SVGAGI come from the germline V gene. The CDR3 totals 15 residues. Trimming pared 2 bases from V and 8 bases from J, leaving 16 bases between. The CDR3 region is CASSYPESAQDIQYF. CDR3 coding DNA: TGTGCCAGCAGTTACCCGGAGTCAGCCCAGGACATTCAGTACTTC.

This clone came up once. This chain joins TRBV28 and TRBJ2-5; no clear D gene. V lost 1 base, J lost 4 bases, and 13 bases lay in between. CDR3 length equals 15 residues. Germline V gene lookup returns CDR1 MDHEN and CDR2 SYDVKM. The CDR3: CASSLLSLGAETQYF. The CDR3, as DNA: TGTGCCAGCAGTTTATTATCCCTAGGCGCAGAGACCCAGTACTTC.

This chain connects TRBV6-1 to TRBJ2-7, with 7 bases matching TRBD2. The trim removed 5 bases at V and 3 bases at J, leaving 10 bases unmatched. The CDR3 is 15 amino acids. Per germline, CDR1 MNHNS and CDR2 SASEGT. CDR3 amino acids: CASSPRASGSYEQYF. CDR3 bases: TGTGCCAGCAGTCCCCGGGCTAGCGGCAGCTACGAGCAGTACTTC.